This TCR beta chain was recovered during a study of blood T cell repertoires in COVID-19 (dated by TCRdb to between 2020 and 2021). Study-level background: Collaborator samples came from the United States, Italy and Spain and covered acute and convalescent phases of COVID-19. Subjects who had been exposed to COVID-19, were actively infected with it, or had recovered from it provided the deeply sampled blood TCRbeta repertoires that made up the dataset. The prospective study material was composed of cDNA or gDNA derived from T cells, B-cell-depleted T cells, or PBMCs. Sample metadata almost always included a de-identified subject ID, COVID-19 status, age in years and sex. The repertoires were released in a freely available public database meant as a resource for research on the immune response to SARS-CoV-2. Samples came from the ongoing ImmuneRACE study (first 160 participants) plus 1,254 subjects from 6 global collaborators. HLA class I and class II types, where available, came from metadata supplied by the sample provider rather than from assay-based typing. What the work shows at the level of the full study, not this receptor alone: The amount of clinical and demographic metadata varied by source and participant and was provided uncurated.

This clone was seen just once. Its recognized antigen is unknown. One base away there is no much larger clone; base qualities are not given. Participants in the prospective study were enrolled through a virtual design, were aged about 18 to 90 years, and lived in fewer than 30 United States geographic areas. Cohort assignment in the prospective study relied on participant-reported clinical history from a screening survey and a study questionnaire. For ImmuneRACE Cohort 3, a participant was defined as recovered based on two consecutive negative NP/OP PCR tests, clearance by a healthcare professional, or resolution of symptoms. In the prospective study, whole blood, serum and a nasopharyngeal or oropharyngeal swab were collected from each participant by mobile phlebotomists. Additional blood draws and questionnaires over an approximately 2-month period could optionally be provided by prospective study participants. Prospective study blood samples were shipped either frozen or at room temperature before DNA extraction.

TCRbeta CDR3 regions were amplified from genomic DNA using the immunoSEQ Assay, a bias-controlled multiplex PCR. The study's processing was this. The number of nucleated cells in each sample was estimated by amplification of reference gene primers within the assay. Sequence reads were collapsed and filtered to measure the absolute abundance of every unique TCRbeta CDR3 rearrangement. Productive Simpson clonality was computed per sample as the square root of Simpson's diversity index over productive rearrangements. TCRdb re-hosts the immuneACCESS table, in-frame sequences only. Its copies lack some clones; in the studies checked, an unresolved V gene accounts for under half of them, and the cause for the rest is not known. The V and J calls and clone size are taken from that table; D and trimming were inferred from the DNA. This sample has over 200,000 clones in its table, and roughly four fifths of those were observed once. Clones ranked in the top ten supply roughly 8.7% of the sample.

V gives up 4 bases and J gives up 1 base, and the segment between their germline ends measures 10 bases. CDR3 length: 14 amino acids, cysteine to phenylalanine. Only the CDR3 part of the read is kept: 42 bases, read in frame from the first base. CDR1 LGHDT and CDR2 YNNKEL are derived from the germline V gene (reference sequence). The clonotype was recovered from a man aged 35 to 55 who had recovered from COVID-19. The material sequenced was PBMCs or T cells enriched from blood (not recorded which). The rearranged chain carries TRBV3-1 (or the pseudogene TRBV3-2) and TRBJ1-1, and possibly TRBD1, on 5 matching bases. At the DNA level, the sequence is TGTGCCAGCAGCCCTGGACACCAGAACACTGAAGCTTTCTTT. Its protein is CASSPGHQNTEAFF.